This TCR beta chain emerged from a study of T cell responses to AZD1222 COVID-19 vaccine. Study-wide findings and caveats: Repertoire sampling happened only post peak T cell response. Only a handful of AZD1222 recipients were seropositive at baseline.

It was second doses at about 4 or about 12 weeks that were pooled. About this clone: Its antigen is still unknown.

The germline V gene encodes CDR1 LGHNA and CDR2 YSLEER. This CDR3 is built from 13 residues. V dropped 4 bases and J dropped 6; count of bases not matched to a gene: 5. The repertoire was sequenced with immunoSEQ multiplex PCR; TCRdb's copy has only in-frame clones and lacks some. Here the sample spans nearly 200,000 clones, approximately 93% being singletons. The V gene is TRBV4-3, the J gene TRBJ2-5; 7 bases are a match to TRBD2. Sample: peripheral blood, taken 28 days after the second AZD1222 dose. This TCR came from an adult who received the AZD1222 COVID-19 vaccine. CDR3 amino acids: CASSRGLDKTQYF. The CDR3 DNA follows: TGCGCCAGCAGCCGAGGACTAGACAAGACCCAGTACTTC.